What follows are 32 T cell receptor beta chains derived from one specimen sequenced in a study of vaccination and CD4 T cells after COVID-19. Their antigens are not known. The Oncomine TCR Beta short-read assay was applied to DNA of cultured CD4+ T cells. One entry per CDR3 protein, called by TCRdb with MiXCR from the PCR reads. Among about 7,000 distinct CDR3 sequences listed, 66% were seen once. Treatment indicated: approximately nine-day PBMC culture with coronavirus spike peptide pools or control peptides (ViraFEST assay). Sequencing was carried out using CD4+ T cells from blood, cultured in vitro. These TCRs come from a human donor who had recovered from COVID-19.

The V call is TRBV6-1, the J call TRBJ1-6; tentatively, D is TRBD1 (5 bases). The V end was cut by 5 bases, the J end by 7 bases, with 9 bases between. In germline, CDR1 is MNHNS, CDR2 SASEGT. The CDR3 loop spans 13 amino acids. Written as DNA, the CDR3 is TGTGCCAGCAGTACCACAGGCAATTCACCCCTCCACTTT. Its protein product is CASSTTGNSPLHF.

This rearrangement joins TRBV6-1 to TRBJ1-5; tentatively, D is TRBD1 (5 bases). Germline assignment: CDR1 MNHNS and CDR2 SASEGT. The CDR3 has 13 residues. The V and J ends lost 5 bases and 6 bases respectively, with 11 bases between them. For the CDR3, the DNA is TGTGCCAGCAGTCCCAGGGTAGGTCAGCCCCAGCATTTT. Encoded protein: CASSPRVGQPQHF.

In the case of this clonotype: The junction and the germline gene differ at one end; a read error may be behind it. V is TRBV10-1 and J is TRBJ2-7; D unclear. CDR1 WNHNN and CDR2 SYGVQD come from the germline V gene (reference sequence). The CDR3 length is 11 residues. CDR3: CASSEFKVGPF. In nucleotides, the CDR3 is TGCGCCAGCAGTGAGTTTAAGGTTGGCCCCTTC.

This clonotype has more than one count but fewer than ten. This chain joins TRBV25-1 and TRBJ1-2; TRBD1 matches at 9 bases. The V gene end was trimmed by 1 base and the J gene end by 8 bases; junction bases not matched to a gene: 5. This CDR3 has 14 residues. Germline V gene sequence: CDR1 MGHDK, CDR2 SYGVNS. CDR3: CASSEWDRAGGYTF. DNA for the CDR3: TGTGCCAGCAGTGAATGGGACAGGGCTGGCGGCTACACCTTC.

CDR3 loop: CSAYQGSGNTIYF. CDR3 DNA sequence: TGCAGTGCCTACCAGGGGTCGGGAAACACCATATATTTT. V and J are TRBV20-1 and TRBJ1-3; perhaps TRBD1 as D (6 bases). The germline CDR1 and CDR2 sequences are DFQATT and SNEGSKA (reference sequence). This CDR3 is built from 13 residues. V shed 6 bases and J shed 4 bases, with 13 bases lying between them.

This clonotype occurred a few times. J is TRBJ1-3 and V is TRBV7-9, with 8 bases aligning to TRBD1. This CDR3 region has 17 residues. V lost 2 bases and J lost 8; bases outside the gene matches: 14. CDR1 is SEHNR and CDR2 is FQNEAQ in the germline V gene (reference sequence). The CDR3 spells CASSLPNTRTGRHTIYF. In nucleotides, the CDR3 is TGTGCCAGCAGCTTACCGAATACCCGGACAGGGAGGCACACCATATATTTT.

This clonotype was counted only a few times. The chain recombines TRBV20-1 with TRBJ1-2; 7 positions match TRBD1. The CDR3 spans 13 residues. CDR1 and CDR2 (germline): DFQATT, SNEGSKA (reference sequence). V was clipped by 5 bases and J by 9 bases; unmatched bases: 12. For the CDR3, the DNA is TGCAGTGCTGACAGACAGGGTAGTAAGAGCTACACCTTC. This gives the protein CSADRQGSKSYTF.

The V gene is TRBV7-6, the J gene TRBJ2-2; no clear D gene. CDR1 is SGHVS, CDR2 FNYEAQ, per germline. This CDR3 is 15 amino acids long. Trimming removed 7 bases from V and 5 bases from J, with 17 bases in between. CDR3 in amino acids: CASKQRALGTGELFF. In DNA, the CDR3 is TGTGCCAGCAAGCAAAGAGCATTAGGTACCGGGGAGCTGTTTTTT.

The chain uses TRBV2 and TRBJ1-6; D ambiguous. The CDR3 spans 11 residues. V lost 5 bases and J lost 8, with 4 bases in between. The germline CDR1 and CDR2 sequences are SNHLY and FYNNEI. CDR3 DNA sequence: TGTGCCAGCAGTAGAGATTCACCCCTCCACTTT. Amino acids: CASSRDSPLHF.

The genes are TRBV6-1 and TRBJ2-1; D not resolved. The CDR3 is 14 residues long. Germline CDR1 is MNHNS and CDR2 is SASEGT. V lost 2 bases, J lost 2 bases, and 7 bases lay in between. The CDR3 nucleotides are TGTGCCAGCAGTGAAATTCCGGCCTACAATGAGCAGTTCTTC. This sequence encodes CASSEIPAYNEQFF.

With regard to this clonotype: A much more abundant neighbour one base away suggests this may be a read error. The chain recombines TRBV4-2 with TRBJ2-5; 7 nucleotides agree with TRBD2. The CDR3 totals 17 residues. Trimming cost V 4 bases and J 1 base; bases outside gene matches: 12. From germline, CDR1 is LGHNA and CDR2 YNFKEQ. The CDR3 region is CASSRTWTRGAQETQYF. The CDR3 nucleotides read TGTGCCAGCAGCCGTACCTGGACTAGAGGGGCCCAAGAGACCCAGTACTTC.

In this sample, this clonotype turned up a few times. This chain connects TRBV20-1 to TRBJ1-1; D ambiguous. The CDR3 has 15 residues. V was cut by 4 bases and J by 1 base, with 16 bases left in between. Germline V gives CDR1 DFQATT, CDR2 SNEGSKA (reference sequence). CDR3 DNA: TGCAGTGCTAAGGTGCAGCCTGAGTCGAACACTGAAGCTTTCTTT. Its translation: CSAKVQPESNTEAFF.

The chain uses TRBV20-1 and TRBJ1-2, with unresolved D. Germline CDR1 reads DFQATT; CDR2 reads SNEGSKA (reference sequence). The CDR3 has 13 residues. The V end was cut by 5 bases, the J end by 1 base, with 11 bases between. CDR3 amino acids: CSAPALVNYGYTF. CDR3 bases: TGCAGTGCTCCCGCCCTGGTTAACTATGGCTACACCTTC.

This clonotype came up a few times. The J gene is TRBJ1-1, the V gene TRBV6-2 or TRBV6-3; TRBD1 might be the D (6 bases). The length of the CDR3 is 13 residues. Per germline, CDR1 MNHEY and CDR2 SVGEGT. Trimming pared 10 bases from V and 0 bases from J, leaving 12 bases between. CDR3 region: CATRGNLNTEAFF. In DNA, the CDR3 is TGTGCCACCAGGGGAAATCTGAACACTGAAGCTTTCTTT.

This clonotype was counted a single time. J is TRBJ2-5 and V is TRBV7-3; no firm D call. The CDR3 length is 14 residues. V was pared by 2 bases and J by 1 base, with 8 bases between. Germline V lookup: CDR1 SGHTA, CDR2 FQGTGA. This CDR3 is CASSLGGAQETQYF. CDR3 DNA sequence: TGTGCCAGCAGCTTAGGCGGAGCCCAAGAGACCCAGTACTTC.

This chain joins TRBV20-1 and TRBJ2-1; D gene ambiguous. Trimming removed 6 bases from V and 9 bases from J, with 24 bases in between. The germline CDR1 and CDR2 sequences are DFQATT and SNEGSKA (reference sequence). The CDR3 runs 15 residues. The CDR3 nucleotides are TGCAGTGCAACATTCCCTGTGGGTCATAGGACTGAGCAGTTCTTC. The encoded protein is CSATFPVGHRTEQFF.

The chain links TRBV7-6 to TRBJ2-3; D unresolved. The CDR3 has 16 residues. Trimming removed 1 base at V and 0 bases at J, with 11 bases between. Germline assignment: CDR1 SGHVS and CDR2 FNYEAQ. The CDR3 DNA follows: TGTGCCAGCAGCTTAGGACCACTTACTAGCACAGATACGCAGTATTTT. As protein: CASSLGPLTSTDTQYF.

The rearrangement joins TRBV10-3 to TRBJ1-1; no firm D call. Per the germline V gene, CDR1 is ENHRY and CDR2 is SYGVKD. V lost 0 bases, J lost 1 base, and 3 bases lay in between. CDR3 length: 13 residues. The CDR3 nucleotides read TGTGCCATCAGTGAGTCGGAGAACACTGAAGCTTTCTTT. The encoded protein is CAISESENTEAFF.

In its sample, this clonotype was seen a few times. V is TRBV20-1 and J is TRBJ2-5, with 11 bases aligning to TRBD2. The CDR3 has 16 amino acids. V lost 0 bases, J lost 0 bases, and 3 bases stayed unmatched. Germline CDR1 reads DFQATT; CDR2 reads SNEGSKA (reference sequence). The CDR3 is CSARDVLAGDQETQYF. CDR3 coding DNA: TGCAGTGCTAGAGATGTACTAGCGGGGGACCAAGAGACCCAGTACTTC.

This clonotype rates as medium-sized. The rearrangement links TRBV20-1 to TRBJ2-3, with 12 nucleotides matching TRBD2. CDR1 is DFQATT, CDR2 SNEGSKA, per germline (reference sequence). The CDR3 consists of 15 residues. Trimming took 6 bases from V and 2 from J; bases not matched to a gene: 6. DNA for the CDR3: TGCAGTGCGCCCGGACTAGCGGGGAACACAGATACGCAGTATTTT. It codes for CSAPGLAGNTDTQYF.

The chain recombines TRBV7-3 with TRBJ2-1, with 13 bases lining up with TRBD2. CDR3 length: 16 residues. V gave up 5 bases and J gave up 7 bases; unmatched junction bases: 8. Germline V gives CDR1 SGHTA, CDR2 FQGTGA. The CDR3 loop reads CASSLGTSGDKNEQFF. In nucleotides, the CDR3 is TGTGCCAGCAGCCTAGGGACTAGCGGGGACAAGAATGAGCAGTTCTTC.

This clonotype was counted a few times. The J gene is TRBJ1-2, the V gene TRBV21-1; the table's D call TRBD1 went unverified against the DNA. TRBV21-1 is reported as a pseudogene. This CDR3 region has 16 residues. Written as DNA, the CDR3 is TGTGCCAGCGGACAGGGACAGGGGAGGACTAACTATGGCTACACCTTC. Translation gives CASGQGQGRTNYGYTF.

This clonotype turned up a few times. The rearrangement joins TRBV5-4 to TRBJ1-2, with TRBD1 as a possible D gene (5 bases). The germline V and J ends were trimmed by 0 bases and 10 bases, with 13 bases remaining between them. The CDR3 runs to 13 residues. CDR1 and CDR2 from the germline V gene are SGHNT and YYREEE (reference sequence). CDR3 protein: CASSLEPQGTYTF. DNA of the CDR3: TGTGCCAGCAGCTTGGAGCCCCAGGGAACCTACACCTTC.

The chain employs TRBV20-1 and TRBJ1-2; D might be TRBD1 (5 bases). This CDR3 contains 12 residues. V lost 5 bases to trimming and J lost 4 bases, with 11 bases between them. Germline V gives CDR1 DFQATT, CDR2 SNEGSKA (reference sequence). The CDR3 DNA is TGCAGTGCTTACTCGGGGGGCTATGGCTACACCTTC. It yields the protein CSAYSGGYGYTF.

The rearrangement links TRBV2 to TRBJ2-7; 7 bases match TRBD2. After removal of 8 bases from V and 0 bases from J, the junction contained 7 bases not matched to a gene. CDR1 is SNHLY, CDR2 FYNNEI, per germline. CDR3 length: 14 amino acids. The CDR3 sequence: CASGLERVSYEQYF. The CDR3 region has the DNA TGTGCCAGCGGACTAGAACGTGTCTCCTACGAGCAGTACTTC.

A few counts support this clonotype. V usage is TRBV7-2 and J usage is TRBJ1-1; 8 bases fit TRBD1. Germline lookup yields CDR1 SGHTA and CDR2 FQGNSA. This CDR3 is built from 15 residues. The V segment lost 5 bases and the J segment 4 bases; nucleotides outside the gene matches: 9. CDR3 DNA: TGTGCCAGCAGCGCGCAGGGGGCCGTGGGCACTGAAGCTTTCTTT. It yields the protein CASSAQGAVGTEAFF.

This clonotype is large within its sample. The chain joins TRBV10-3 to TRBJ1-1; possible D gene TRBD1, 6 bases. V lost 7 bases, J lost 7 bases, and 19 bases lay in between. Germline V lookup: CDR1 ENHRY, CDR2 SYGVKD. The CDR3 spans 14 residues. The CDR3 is CAITKDRDTFEAFF. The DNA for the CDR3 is TGTGCCATCACCAAGGACCGGGACACCTTTGAAGCTTTCTTT.

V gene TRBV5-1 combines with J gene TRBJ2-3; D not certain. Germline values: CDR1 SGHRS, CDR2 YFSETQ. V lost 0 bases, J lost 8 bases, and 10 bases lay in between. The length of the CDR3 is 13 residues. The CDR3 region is CASSLDSLGTQYF. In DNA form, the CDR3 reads TGCGCCAGCAGCTTGGACTCGCTAGGTACGCAGTATTTT.

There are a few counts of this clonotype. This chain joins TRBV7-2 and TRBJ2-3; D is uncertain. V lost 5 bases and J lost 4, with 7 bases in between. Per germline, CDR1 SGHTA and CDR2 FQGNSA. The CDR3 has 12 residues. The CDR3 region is CASSITADTQYF. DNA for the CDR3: TGTGCCAGCAGCATCACAGCAGATACGCAGTATTTT.

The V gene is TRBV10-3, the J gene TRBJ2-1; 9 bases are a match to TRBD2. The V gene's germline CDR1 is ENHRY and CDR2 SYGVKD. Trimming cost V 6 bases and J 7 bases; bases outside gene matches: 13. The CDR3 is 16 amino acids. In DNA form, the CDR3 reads TGTGCCATCAGCCTGCGAACCGGGACTAGCCTGAATGAGCAGTTCTTC. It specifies CAISLRTGTSLNEQFF.

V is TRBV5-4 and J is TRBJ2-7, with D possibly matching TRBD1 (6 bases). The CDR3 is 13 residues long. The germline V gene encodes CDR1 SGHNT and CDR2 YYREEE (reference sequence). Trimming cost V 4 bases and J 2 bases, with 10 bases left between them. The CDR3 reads CASSVGAPYEQYF. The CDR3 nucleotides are TGTGCCAGCAGCGTGGGGGCCCCCTACGAGCAGTACTTC. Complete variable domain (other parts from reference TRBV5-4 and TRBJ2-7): ETGVTQSPTHLIKTRGQQVTLRCSSQSGHNTVSWYQQALGQGPQFIFQYYREEENGRGNFPPRFSGLQFPNYSSELNVNALELDDSALYLCASSVGAPYEQYFGPGTRLTVT.

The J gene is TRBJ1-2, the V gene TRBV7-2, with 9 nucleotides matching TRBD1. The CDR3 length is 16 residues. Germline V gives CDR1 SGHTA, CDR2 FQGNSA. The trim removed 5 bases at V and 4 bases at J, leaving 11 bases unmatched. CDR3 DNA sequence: TGTGCCAGCAGCCCGCAAGGACAGGGGCTTCCCTATGGCTACACCTTC. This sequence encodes CASSPQGQGLPYGYTF.